Listed below are T cell receptor beta chains from one sample, sequenced in a study of blood T cell repertoires in COVID-19. Generated by immunoSEQ multiplex PCR, the TCRdb table keeps only in-frame clones and is missing some. Among under 300,000 clones listed, about 85% were seen once. Sequenced sample: peripheral blood. The origin of the receptors is a man aged 25 to 40 who had recovered from COVID-19. Both conserved end residues are trimmed from each CDR3. The order of the fields is J gene, V gene, clone size, CDR3 protein. Clone size is shown for a subset of rows, as once, few, many or a class of expanded clone.

j_gene: TRBJ1-1; v_gene: TRBV5-1; abundance: -; CDR3aa: ASSWTGTGARGPGAEAF
j_gene: TRBJ1-2; v_gene: TRBV5-3; abundance: few; CDR3aa: ARSLVDRTAQGLAGYT
j_gene: TRBJ1-6; v_gene: TRBV27; abundance: few; CDR3aa: ASSPGTADSPLH
j_gene: TRBJ1-2; v_gene: TRBV10-3; abundance: -; CDR3aa: AIREEASYGYT
j_gene: TRBJ1-5; v_gene: TRBV12-3/TRBV12-4; abundance: -; CDR3aa: ASSFRVWPQH
j_gene: TRBJ2-5; v_gene: TRBV14; abundance: -; CDR3aa: ASSQVPDQETQY
j_gene: TRBJ1-1; v_gene: TRBV6-5; abundance: once; CDR3aa: ASSPRDRRSPEAF
j_gene: TRBJ1-4; v_gene: TRBV18; abundance: once; CDR3aa: ASSPPQGKGCGEKLF
j_gene: TRBJ1-4; v_gene: TRBV9; abundance: -; CDR3aa: ASSEGGQLNEKLF
j_gene: TRBJ2-3; v_gene: TRBV5-4; abundance: -; CDR3aa: ASSLTGTLGTDTQY
j_gene: TRBJ2-5; v_gene: TRBV4-1; abundance: -; CDR3aa: ASSQDQGAFETQY
j_gene: TRBJ2-3; v_gene: TRBV6-1; abundance: -; CDR3aa: ASSELRGGVDTQY
j_gene: TRBJ1-1; v_gene: TRBV6-5; abundance: -; CDR3aa: ASSSKRGGNTEAF
j_gene: TRBJ1-1; v_gene: TRBV7-8; abundance: -; CDR3aa: ASSSRDTNTEAF
j_gene: TRBJ1-2; v_gene: TRBV7-2; abundance: -; CDR3aa: ASSLEGARGYT
j_gene: TRBJ2-3; v_gene: TRBV6-5; abundance: -; CDR3aa: ASSDSGSTDTQY
j_gene: TRBJ1-1; v_gene: TRBV6-6; abundance: -; CDR3aa: ASTEGQRGVVTEAF
j_gene: TRBJ2-5; v_gene: TRBV18; abundance: -; CDR3aa: ASSSQETQY
j_gene: TRBJ1-2; v_gene: TRBV3-1/TRBV3-2; abundance: -; CDR3aa: ASSQGQGPYGYT
j_gene: TRBJ1-2; v_gene: TRBV18; abundance: -; CDR3aa: ASSPLDSYGYT
j_gene: TRBJ1-2; v_gene: TRBV10-2; abundance: -; CDR3aa: ASSYRASGYGYT
j_gene: TRBJ1-2; v_gene: TRBV5-1; abundance: -; CDR3aa: ASSLDPGVGGYT
j_gene: TRBJ1-3; v_gene: TRBV6-5; abundance: -; CDR3aa: ASSYTGFSGNTIY
j_gene: TRBJ2-1; v_gene: TRBV4-2; abundance: -; CDR3aa: ASSSGVAGGLHNEQF
j_gene: TRBJ1-2; v_gene: TRBV7-9; abundance: -; CDR3aa: ASRPQQTANYGYT
j_gene: TRBJ2-4; v_gene: TRBV9; abundance: -; CDR3aa: ASSVGGQASSKNIQY
j_gene: TRBJ2-1; v_gene: TRBV5-1; abundance: -; CDR3aa: ASSLAGGINEQF
j_gene: TRBJ2-2; v_gene: TRBV2; abundance: -; CDR3aa: ASSEGLAMNTGELF
j_gene: TRBJ2-1; v_gene: TRBV18; abundance: -; CDR3aa: ASYPTGGALNEQF
j_gene: TRBJ1-1; v_gene: TRBV11-1; abundance: -; CDR3aa: ASSSRGLNTEAF
j_gene: TRBJ2-3; v_gene: TRBV13; abundance: -; CDR3aa: ASSWGIPTDTQY
j_gene: TRBJ1-1; v_gene: TRBV12-3/TRBV12-4; abundance: -; CDR3aa: ASSTGVITEAF
j_gene: TRBJ1-4; v_gene: TRBV7-2; abundance: -; CDR3aa: ASSSNAGAMGKLF
j_gene: TRBJ1-5; v_gene: TRBV19; abundance: -; CDR3aa: ASSSTGHSNQPQH